This T cell receptor (beta chain) was obtained from a study of blood T cell repertoires in COVID-19. Looking at the study overall: Samples came from the United States, Italy and Spain, spanning acute and convalescent COVID-19. Sources were T cells, B-cell-depleted T cells, or PBMCs; the material itself was cDNA or gDNA.

Per the study methods: Reference gene primer amplification yielded estimated nucleated cell counts. This table comes from immunoSEQ multiplex PCR, and its TCRdb copy is limited to in-frame clones, with some not included. That table is the source of V, J and clone size, and D and trimming were worked out from the DNA. The sample holds 150,000 to 200,000 clones, 75% to 90% seen once. Source material: peripheral blood. The sequence was collected from a human donor with active or convalescent COVID-19. The donor label of this sample is uncertain.

DNA of the CDR3: TGTGCCAGCTCACTCGGGGTGGCGGGGGGCGTCTACAATGAGCAGTTCTTC. This sequence encodes CASSLGVAGGVYNEQFF. This chain connects TRBV18 to TRBJ2-1, with 8 bases that match TRBD2. V lost 4 bases to trimming and J lost 3 bases; unmatched junction nucleotides: 11. From germline, CDR1 is KGHSH and CDR2 LQKENI. The CDR3 has 17 residues. Full variable domain (outside the CDR3, taken from reference TRBV18 and TRBJ2-1): NAGVMQNPRHLVRRRGQEARLRCSPMKGHSHVYWYRQLPEEGLKFMVYLQKENIIDESGMPKERFSAEFPKEGPSILRIQQVVRGDSAAYFCASSLGVAGGVYNEQFFGPGTRLTVL.